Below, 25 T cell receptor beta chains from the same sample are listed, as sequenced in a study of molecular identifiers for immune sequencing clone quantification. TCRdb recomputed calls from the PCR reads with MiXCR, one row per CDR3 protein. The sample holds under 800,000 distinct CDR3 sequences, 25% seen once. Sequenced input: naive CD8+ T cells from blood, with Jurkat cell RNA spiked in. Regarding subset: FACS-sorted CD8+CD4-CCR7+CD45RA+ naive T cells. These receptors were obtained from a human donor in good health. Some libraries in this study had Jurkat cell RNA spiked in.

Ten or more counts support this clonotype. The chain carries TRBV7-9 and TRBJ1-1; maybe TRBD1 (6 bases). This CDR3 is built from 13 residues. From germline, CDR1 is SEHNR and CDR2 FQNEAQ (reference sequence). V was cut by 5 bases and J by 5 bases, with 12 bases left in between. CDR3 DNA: TGTGCCAGCAGCCAAACAGGGATGACTGAAGCTTTCTTT. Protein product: CASSQTGMTEAFF.

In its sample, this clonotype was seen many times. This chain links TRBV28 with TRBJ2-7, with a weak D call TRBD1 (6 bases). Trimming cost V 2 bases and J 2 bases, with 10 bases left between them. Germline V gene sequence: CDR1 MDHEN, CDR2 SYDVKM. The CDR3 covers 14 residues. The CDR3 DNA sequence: TGTGCCAGCAGTTTAGTACGGACAGCCTACGAGCAGTACTTC. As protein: CASSLVRTAYEQYF.

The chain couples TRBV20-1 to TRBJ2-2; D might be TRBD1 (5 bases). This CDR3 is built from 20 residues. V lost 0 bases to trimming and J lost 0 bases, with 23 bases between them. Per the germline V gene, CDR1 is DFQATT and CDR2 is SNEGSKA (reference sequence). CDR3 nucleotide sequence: TGCAGTGCTAGAGATTCTTTCACAGGCGTCCGACCTGCGAACACCGGGGAGCTGTTTTTT. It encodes CSARDSFTGVRPANTGELFF.

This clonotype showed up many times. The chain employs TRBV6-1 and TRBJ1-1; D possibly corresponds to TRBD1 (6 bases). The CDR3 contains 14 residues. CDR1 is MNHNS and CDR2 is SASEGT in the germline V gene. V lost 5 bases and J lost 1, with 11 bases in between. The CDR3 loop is CASSLQGWNTEAFF. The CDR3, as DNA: TGTGCCAGCAGTTTACAGGGCTGGAACACTGAAGCTTTCTTT.

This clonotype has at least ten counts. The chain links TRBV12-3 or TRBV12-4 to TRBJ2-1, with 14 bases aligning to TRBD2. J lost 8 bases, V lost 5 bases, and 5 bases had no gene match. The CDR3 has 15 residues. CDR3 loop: CASSPGLAGEDEQFF. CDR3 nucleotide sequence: TGTGCCAGCAGTCCGGGACTAGCGGGAGAGGATGAGCAGTTCTTC.

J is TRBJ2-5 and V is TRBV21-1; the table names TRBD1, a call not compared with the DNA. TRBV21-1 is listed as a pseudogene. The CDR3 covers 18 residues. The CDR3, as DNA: TGTGCCAGCAGCAAAGTTCCCTTTCCAGGGGAATTGAAAGAGACCCAGTACTTC. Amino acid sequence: CASSKVPFPGELKETQYF.

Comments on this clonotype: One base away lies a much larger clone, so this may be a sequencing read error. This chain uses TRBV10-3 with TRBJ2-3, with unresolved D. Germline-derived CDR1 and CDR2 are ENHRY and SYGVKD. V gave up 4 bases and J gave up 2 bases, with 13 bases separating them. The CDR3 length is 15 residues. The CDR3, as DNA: TGTGCCATCAGTGTCTGGATCTCTCTCACAGATACGCAGTATTTT. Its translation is CAISVWISLTDTQYF.

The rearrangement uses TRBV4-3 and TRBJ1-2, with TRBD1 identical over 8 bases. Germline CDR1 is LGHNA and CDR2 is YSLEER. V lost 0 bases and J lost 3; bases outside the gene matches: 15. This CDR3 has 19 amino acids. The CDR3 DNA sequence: TGCGCCAGCAGCCAAGATCGAGGACAGGGAGTTGGGTCGGACTATGGCTACACCTTC. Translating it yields CASSQDRGQGVGSDYGYTF.

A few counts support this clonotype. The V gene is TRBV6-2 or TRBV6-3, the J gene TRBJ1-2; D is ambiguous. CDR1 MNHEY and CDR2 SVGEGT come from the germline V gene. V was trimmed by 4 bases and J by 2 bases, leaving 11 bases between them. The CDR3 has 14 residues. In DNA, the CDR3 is TGTGCCAGCAGTTTTTACCCCGGCAACTATGGCTACACCTTC. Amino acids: CASSFYPGNYGYTF.

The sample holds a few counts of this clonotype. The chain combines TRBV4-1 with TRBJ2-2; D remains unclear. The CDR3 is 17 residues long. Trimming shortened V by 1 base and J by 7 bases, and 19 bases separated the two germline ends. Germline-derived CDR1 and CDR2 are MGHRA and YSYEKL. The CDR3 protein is CASSQGLRVGVIGELFF. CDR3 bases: TGCGCCAGCAGCCAAGGTTTACGGGTTGGGGTAATCGGGGAGCTGTTTTTT.

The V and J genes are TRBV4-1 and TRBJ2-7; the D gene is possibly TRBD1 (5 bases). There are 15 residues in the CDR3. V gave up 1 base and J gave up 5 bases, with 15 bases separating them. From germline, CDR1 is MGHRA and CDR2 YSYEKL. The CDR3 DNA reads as TGCGCCAGCAGCCAAGGGCAGGGTTTGCCCCACGAGCAGTACTTC. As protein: CASSQGQGLPHEQYF.

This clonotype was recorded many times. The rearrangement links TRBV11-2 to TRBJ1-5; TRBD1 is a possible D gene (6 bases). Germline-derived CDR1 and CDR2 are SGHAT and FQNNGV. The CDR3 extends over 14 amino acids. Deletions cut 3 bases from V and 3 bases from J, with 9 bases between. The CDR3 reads CASSLGTHNQPQHF. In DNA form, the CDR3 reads TGTGCCAGCAGCTTGGGGACACACAATCAGCCCCAGCATTTT.

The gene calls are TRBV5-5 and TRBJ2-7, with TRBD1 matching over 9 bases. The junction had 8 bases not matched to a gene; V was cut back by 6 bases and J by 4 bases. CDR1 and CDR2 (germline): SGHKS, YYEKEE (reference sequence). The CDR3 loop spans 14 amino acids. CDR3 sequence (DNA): TGTGCCAGCAACTTCTCACAGGGGGCGTACGAGCAGTACTTC. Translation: CASNFSQGAYEQYF.

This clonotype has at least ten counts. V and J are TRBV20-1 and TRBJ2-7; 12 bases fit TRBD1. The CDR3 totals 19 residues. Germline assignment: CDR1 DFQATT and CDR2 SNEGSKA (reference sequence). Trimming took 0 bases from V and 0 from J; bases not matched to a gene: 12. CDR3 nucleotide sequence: TGCAGTGCTAGAGATCTTTGGGACAGGGGGCGTTTAGTCTCCTACGAGCAGTACTTC. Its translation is CSARDLWDRGRLVSYEQYF.

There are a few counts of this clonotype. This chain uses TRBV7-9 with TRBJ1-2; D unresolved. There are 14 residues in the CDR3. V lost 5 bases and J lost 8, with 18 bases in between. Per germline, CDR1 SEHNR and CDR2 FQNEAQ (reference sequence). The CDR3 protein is CASSATLPGGGYTF. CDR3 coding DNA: TGTGCCAGCAGCGCCACACTCCCCGGCGGGGGCTACACCTTC.

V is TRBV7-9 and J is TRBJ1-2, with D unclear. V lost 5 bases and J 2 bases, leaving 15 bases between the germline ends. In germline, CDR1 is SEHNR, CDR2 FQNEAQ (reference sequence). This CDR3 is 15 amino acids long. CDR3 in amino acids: CASSGTYWANYGYTF. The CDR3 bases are TGTGCCAGCAGCGGAACCTACTGGGCCAACTATGGCTACACCTTC. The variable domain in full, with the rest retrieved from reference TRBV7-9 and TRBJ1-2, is DTGVSQNPRHKITKRGQNVTFRCDPISEHNRLYWYRQTLGQGPEFLTYFQNEAQLEKSRLLSDRFSAERPKGSFSTLEIQRTEQGDSAMYLCASSGTYWANYGYTFGSGTRLTVV.

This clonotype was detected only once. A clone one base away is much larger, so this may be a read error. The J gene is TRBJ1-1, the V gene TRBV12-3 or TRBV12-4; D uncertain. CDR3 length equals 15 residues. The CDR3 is CASTMIAGMNTEALF. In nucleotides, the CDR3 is TGTGCCAGCACCATGATAGCGGGGATGAACACTGAAGCTTTATTT.

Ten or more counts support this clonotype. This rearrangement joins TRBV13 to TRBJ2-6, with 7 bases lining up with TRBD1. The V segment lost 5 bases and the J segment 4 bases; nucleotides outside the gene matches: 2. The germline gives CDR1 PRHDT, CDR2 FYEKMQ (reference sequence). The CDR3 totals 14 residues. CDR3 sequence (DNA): TGTGCCAGCAGCCCGGACAGGGGGGCCAACGTCCTGACTTTC. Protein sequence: CASSPDRGANVLTF. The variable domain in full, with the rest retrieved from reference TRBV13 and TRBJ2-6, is AAGVIQSPRHLIKEKRETATLKCYPIPRHDTVYWYQQGPGQDPQFLISFYEKMQSDKGSIPDRFSAQQFSDYHSELNMSSLELGDSALYFCASSPDRGANVLTFGAGSRLTVL.

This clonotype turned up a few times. As DNA, the CDR3 is TGTGCCAGCAGTTTAATCCCGGGGGGTGCCGCGGAGACCCAGTACTTC. Translation gives CASSLIPGGAAETQYF. The rearrangement joins TRBV27 to TRBJ2-5; TRBD2 matches at 7 bases. Germline-derived CDR1 and CDR2 are MNHEY and SMNVEV (reference sequence). The J segment lost 5 bases and the V segment lost 2 bases, leaving 11 bases of the junction unmatched. The CDR3 totals 16 residues.

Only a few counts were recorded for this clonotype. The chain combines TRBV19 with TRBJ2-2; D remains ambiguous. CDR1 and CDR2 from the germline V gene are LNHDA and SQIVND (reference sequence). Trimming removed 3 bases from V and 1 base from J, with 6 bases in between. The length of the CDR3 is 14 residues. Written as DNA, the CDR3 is TGTGCCAGTAGTATCCTTTTGAACACCGGGGAGCTGTTTTTT. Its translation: CASSILLNTGELFF.

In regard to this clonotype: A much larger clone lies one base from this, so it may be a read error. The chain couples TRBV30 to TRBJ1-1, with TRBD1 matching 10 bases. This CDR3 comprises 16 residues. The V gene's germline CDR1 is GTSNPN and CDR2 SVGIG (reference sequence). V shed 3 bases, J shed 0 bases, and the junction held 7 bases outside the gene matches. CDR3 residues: CAWSRQGAPLNTEAFF. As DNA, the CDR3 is TGTGCCTGGAGCCGACAGGGGGCCCCTCTGAACACTGAAGCTTTCTTT.

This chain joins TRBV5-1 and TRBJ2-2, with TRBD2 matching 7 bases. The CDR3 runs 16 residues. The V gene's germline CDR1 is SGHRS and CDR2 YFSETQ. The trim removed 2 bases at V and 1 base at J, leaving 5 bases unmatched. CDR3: CASSFTLAENTGELFF. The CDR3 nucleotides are TGCGCCAGCAGCTTTACTCTAGCGGAGAACACCGGGGAGCTGTTTTTT. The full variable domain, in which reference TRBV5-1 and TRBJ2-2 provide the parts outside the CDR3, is KAGVTQTPRYLIKTRGQQVTLSCSPISGHRSVSWYQQTPGQGLQFLFEYFSETQRNKGNFPGRFSGRQFSNSRSEMNVSTLELGDSALYLCASSFTLAENTGELFFGEGSRLTVL.

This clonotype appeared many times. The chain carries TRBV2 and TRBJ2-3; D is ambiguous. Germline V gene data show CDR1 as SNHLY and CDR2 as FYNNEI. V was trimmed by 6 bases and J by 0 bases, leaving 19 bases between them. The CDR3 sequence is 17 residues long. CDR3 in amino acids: CASRRPETESSTDTQYF. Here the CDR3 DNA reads TGTGCCAGCAGGAGACCGGAGACGGAGTCCAGCACAGATACGCAGTATTTT.

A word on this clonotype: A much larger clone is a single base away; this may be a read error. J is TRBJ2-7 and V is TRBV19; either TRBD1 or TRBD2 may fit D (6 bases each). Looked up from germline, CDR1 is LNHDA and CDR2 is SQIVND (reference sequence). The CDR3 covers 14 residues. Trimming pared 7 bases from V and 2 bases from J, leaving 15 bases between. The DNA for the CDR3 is TGTGCCAGTAATGGGCGCGGGGACACCTACGAGCAGTACTTC. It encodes CASNGRGDTYEQYF.

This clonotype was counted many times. The CDR3 region has the DNA TGTGCCAGCAGCTTTAGACTAGCGGGAACTAGCACAGATACGCAGTATTTT. As protein: CASSFRLAGTSTDTQYF. The chain recombines TRBV7-9 with TRBJ2-3; 11 bases align to TRBD2. The V and J ends lost 3 bases and 0 bases, in that order; junction bases with no gene match: 5. Germline CDR1 reads SEHNR; CDR2 reads FQNEAQ (reference sequence). This CDR3 is built from 17 residues.